Below, one T cell receptor (beta chain) is given with its context. Original handling: Cell counts per sample came from amplifying reference gene primers. Sequencing was performed with immunoSEQ multiplex PCR; in TCRdb, only in-frame clones are kept and a portion is missing. D and trimming come from the DNA, and the V and J calls and clone size come from that table. Here the sample spans about 49,000 clones, approximately 85% being singletons. The data belong to a study of blood T cell repertoires in COVID-19. Overall study context: The origin of the acute and convalescent COVID-19 samples was the United States, Italy and Spain. PBMCs, B-cell-depleted T cells, or T cells provided the cDNA or gDNA that made up the material.

This sequence was found in a woman aged 55-69 years with acute or convalescent COVID-19. Sequencing was carried out using peripheral blood.

The DNA of the CDR3 is TGTGCCAGCAGTTGGACTCAGGGGGCGGAAGGCTACACCTTC. This translates into CASSWTQGAEGYTF. The chain is built from TRBV28 and TRBJ1-2, with 8 nucleotides matching TRBD1. V shed 4 bases and J 8 bases; nucleotides not matched to a gene: 9. Germline CDR1 MDHEN, CDR2 SYDVKM. There are 14 residues in the CDR3.